A single sample is the source of the 6 T cell receptor beta chains below, sequenced in a study of CD8 T cells in ankylosing spondylitis. TCRdb analysed the 5' RACE reads with MiXCR anew, one entry per CDR3 protein. The repertoire holds under 250,000 distinct CDR3 sequences, with around 8% as singletons. Input material: blood, either unsorted or a sorted T cell fraction (not recorded which). The receptors shown here come from a female donor with ankylosing spondylitis or in good health (not recorded which).

Ten or more counts support this clonotype. The gene calls are TRBV5-1 and TRBJ1-1; D is possibly TRBD1 (6 bases). From germline, CDR1 is SGHRS and CDR2 YFSETQ. With 6 bases removed from V and 8 bases from J, the gap between germline ends came to 14 bases. The CDR3 runs to 12 residues. Written as DNA, the CDR3 is TGCGCCAGCAAGTTGGCCAGGGGAGAAGCTTTCTTT. It translates to CASKLARGEAFF. Using reference TRBV5-1 and TRBJ1-1 for the parts outside the CDR3, the full variable domain is KAGVTQTPRYLIKTRGQQVTLSCSPISGHRSVSWYQQTPGQGLQFLFEYFSETQRNKGNFPGRFSGRQFSNSRSEMNVSTLELGDSALYLCASKLARGEAFFGQGTRLTVV.

This clonotype was observed at least ten times. The CDR3 is CASRRERGPQETQYF. DNA of the CDR3: TGTGCCAGCAGGCGAGAACGGGGCCCACAAGAGACCCAGTACTTC. The chain is built from TRBV7-8 and TRBJ2-5, with D perhaps assigned TRBD1 or TRBD2 (5 bases each). The CDR3 spans 15 residues. Germline assignment: CDR1 SGHVS and CDR2 FQNEAQ. Trimming pared 6 bases from V and 2 bases from J, leaving 16 bases between.

This clonotype has a count of ten or more. The chain joins TRBV6-2 or TRBV6-3 to TRBJ1-5; the D gene is possibly TRBD1 (5 bases). This CDR3 region has 14 residues. CDR1 and CDR2 (germline): MNHEY, SVGEGT. Trimming took off 8 bases at V and 4 bases at J, with 15 bases between the two ends. CDR3 DNA: TGTGCCAGCGGCCGGACACACCTTAATCAGCCCCAGCATTTT. This codes for CASGRTHLNQPQHF.

The sample holds many counts of this clonotype. This chain joins TRBV3-1 and TRBJ2-3; no reliable D call. Trimming took off 0 bases at V and 0 bases at J, with 16 bases between the two ends. This CDR3 is built from 18 residues. CDR1 LGHDT and CDR2 YNNKEL come from the germline V gene (reference sequence). The CDR3 DNA reads as TGTGCCAGCAGCCAAGATCATGACTCCTACCGAAGCACAGATACGCAGTATTTT. Translation: CASSQDHDSYRSTDTQYF.

This clonotype was observed many times. V usage is TRBV28 and J usage is TRBJ1-1, with D maybe TRBD1 (6 bases). Per the germline V gene, CDR1 is MDHEN and CDR2 is SYDVKM. This CDR3 region has 15 residues. The ends were cut back, 4 bases at V and 0 bases at J, with 12 bases in the middle. CDR3 coding DNA: TGTGCCAGCAGTTATCGGGGGCGCATGAACACTGAAGCTTTCTTT. Encoded protein: CASSYRGRMNTEAFF.

The table lists this clonotype with many counts. The chain is built from TRBV7-3 and TRBJ1-1; possibly TRBD1 for D (6 bases). The CDR3 runs 13 residues. V was cut by 1 base and J by 5 bases, with 8 bases left in between. Per the germline V gene, CDR1 is SGHTA and CDR2 is FQGTGA. The CDR3 is CASSLNRVTEAFF. The DNA of the CDR3 is TGTGCCAGCAGCTTAAACAGGGTGACTGAAGCTTTCTTT.